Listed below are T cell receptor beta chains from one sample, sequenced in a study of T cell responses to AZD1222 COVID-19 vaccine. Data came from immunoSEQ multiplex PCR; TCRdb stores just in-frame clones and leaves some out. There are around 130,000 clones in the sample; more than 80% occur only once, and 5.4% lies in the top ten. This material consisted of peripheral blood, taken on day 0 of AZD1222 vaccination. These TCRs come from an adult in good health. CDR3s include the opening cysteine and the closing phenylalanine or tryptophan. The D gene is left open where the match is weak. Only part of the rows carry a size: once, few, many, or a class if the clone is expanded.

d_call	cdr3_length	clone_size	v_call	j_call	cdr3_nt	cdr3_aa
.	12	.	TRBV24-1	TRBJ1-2	TGTGCCACCAGTGACACCACACAGGGCTACACCTTC	CATSDTTQGYTF
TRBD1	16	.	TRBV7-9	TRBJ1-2	TGTGCCAGCAGGACGACAGGGAAAACGTCCGATGATGGCTACACCTTC	CASRTTGKTSDDGYTF
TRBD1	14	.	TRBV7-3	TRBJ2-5	TGTGCCAGCAGCTTAGTCGGCAGGGGGGAGACCCAGTACTTC	CASSLVGRGETQYF
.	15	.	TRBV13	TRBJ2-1	TGTGCCAGCAGCGGTAAGGCAGGGACCTACAATGAGCAGTTCTTC	CASSGKAGTYNEQFF
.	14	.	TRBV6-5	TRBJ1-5	TGTGCCAGCAGTTTTAAGGGACTGTCTCAGCCCCAGCATTTT	CASSFKGLSQPQHF
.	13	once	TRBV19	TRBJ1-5	TGTGCCAGTAGTATATCGCAGAGGTTGACCCAGCATTTT	CASSISQRLTQHF
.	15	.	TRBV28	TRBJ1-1	TGTGCCAGCAGTTTCTCGACAGGAAAGAACACTGAAGCTTTCTTT	CASSFSTGKNTEAFF
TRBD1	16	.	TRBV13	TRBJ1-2	TGTGCCAGCAGCCGCCGGACAGGGCTAAGATTCTATGGCTACACCTTC	CASSRRTGLRFYGYTF
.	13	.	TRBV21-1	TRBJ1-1	TGTGCCGGCGGCGGGACCCGGCAAACTGAAGCTTTCTTT	CAGGGTRQTEAFF
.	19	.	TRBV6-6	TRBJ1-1	TGTGCCAGCAGTCGCGGGACCTCCGGCTCTATGACGATGAACACTGAAGCTTTCTTT	CASSRGTSGSMTMNTEAFF
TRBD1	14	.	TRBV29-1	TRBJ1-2	TGCAGCGTTGAAGCTTCGGACAGGCAATCGGGCTACACCTTC	CSVEASDRQSGYTF
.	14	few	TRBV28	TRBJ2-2	TGTGCCAGCAGTTTAAGTCCCTCTACCGGGGAGCTGTTTTTT	CASSLSPSTGELFF
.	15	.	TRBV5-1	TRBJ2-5	TGCGCCAGCCACTTAGACGCAGGTAGACAAGAGACCCAGTACTTC	CASHLDAGRQETQYF
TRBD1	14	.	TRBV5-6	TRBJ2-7	TGTGCCACCAAAACGAGAGACAGGGGATACGAGCAGTACTTC	CATKTRDRGYEQYF
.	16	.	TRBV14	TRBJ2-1	TGTGCCAGCAGTCTAGACCTAGCGCGCTCCTACAATGAGCAGTTCTTC	CASSLDLARSYNEQFF
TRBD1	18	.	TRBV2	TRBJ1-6	TGTGCCAGCAGTGGGGACCGGGACAGGGGATTAGATAATTCACCCCTCCACTTT	CASSGDRDRGLDNSPLHF